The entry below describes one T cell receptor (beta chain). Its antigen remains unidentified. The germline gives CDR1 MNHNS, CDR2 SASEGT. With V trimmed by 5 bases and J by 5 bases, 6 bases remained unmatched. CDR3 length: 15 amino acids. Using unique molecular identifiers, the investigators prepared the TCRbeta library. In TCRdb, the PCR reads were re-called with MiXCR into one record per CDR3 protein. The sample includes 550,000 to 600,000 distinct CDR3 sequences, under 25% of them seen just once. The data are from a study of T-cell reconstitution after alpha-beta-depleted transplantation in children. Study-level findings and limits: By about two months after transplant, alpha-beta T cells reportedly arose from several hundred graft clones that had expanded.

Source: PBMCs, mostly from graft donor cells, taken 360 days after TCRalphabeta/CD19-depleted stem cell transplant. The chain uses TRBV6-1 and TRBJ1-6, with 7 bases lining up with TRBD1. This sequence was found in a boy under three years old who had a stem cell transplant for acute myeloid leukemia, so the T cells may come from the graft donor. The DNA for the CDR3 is TGTGCCAGCAGTCCCATGACAGGGAATAATTCACCCCTCCACTTT. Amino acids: CASSPMTGNNSPLHF.